The 16 T cell receptor beta chains presented below share a single source sample, sequenced in a study of shared clonotypes between healthy human individuals. Produced via immunoSEQ multiplex PCR; TCRdb's table is partial and in-frame only. The data contain some 1.1 million clones, roughly 80% of them singletons. The specimen was memory CD4+ T cells from PBMCs. Subset reported: CD45RA-negative fraction. These receptor sequences come from a man between 18 and 35 years old in good health. Some clones in this sample may be carry-over from other donors' samples.

The V gene is TRBV2, the J gene TRBJ2-1, with 8 positions matching TRBD2. This CDR3 comprises 16 residues. Germline values: CDR1 SNHLY, CDR2 FYNNEI. V lost 6 bases, J lost 8 bases, and 15 bases stayed unmatched. In DNA form, the CDR3 reads TGTGCCAGCAGGACGCTAAAGCGGGAGTATGGAGATGAGCAGTTCTTC. It encodes CASRTLKREYGDEQFF.

Here the CDR3 DNA reads TGTGCCTGGAGTGTACGGGGATCGGGAGGAAACACCATATATTTT. This encodes CAWSVRGSGGNTIYF. The V gene is TRBV30, the J gene TRBJ1-3; D gene ambiguous. The germline V gene encodes CDR1 GTSNPN and CDR2 SVGIG (reference sequence). V lost 0 bases, J lost 4 bases, and 13 bases lay in between. The CDR3 length is 15 residues.

As to this clone: In the same sample, other DNA sequences code for this CDR3. CDR3 sequence: CASSSGGREQYF. The CDR3 DNA sequence: TGTGCCAGCAGTTCTGGGGGGCGCGAGCAGTACTTC. The chain joins TRBV28 to TRBJ2-7; tentatively, D is TRBD1 or TRBD2 (6 bases each). The CDR3 spans 12 residues. CDR1 is MDHEN, CDR2 SYDVKM, per germline. The germline V and J ends were trimmed by 4 bases and 6 bases, with 10 bases remaining between them.

This clone was observed many times. The identical CDR3 is also encoded by other nucleotide sequences in the sample. V usage is TRBV5-1 and J usage is TRBJ1-1, with D hard to call. Germline lookup yields CDR1 SGHRS and CDR2 YFSETQ. The CDR3 is made up of 11 amino acids. Trimming stripped 5 bases from V and 6 bases from J, with 8 bases between. The CDR3: CASRDYSEAFF. Here the CDR3 DNA reads TGCGCCAGCAGGGATTATTCTGAAGCTTTCTTT.

V and J are TRBV5-1 and TRBJ1-1, with 9 bases aligning to TRBD1. The length of the CDR3 is 14 residues. V shed 4 bases and J 4 bases; nucleotides not matched to a gene: 5. CDR1 and CDR2 from the germline V gene are SGHRS and YFSETQ. The CDR3 nucleotides are TGCGCCAGCAGCCGGGACAGGGCGTCCACTGAAGCTTTCTTT. Translation gives CASSRDRASTEAFF. Based on the CDR3 plus reference TRBV5-1 and TRBJ1-1, the full variable domain is KAGVTQTPRYLIKTRGQQVTLSCSPISGHRSVSWYQQTPGQGLQFLFEYFSETQRNKGNFPGRFSGRQFSNSRSEMNVSTLELGDSALYLCASSRDRASTEAFFGQGTRLTVV.

This clone has a handful of counts. The chain combines TRBV27 with TRBJ1-2; D is ambiguous. Looked up from germline, CDR1 is MNHEY and CDR2 is SMNVEV (reference sequence). V shed 3 bases and J shed 8 bases, with 19 bases lying between them. The CDR3 runs to 15 residues. CDR3 in DNA: TGTGCCAGCAGTTTGGTTGTTGGGTCACTAGGGGGCTACACCTTC. It translates to CASSLVVGSLGGYTF.

This chain uses TRBV7-8 with TRBJ2-2, with 13 bases matching TRBD2. V lost 4 bases and J lost 2; bases outside the gene matches: 7. Looked up from germline, CDR1 is SGHVS and CDR2 is FQNEAQ. The CDR3 consists of 18 residues. This CDR3 reads CASSYRTSGSGNTGELFF. CDR3 nucleotides: TGTGCCAGCAGCTACAGGACTAGCGGGAGTGGAAACACCGGGGAGCTGTTTTTT. Drawing the rest from reference TRBV7-8 and TRBJ2-2, the complete variable domain is GAGVSQSPRYKVAKRGQDVALRCDPISGHVSLFWYQQALGQGPEFLTYFQNEAQLDKSGLPSDRFFAERPEGSVSTLKIQRTQQEDSAVYLCASSYRTSGSGNTGELFFGEGSRLTVL.

The genes are TRBV2 and TRBJ1-1; D remains unclear. Looked up from germline, CDR1 is SNHLY and CDR2 is FYNNEI. V lost 6 bases to trimming and J lost 5 bases, with 16 bases between them. The CDR3 runs to 14 residues. Here the CDR3 reads CASRSDPGETEAFF. The CDR3 bases are TGTGCCAGCAGATCCGACCCCGGGGAGACTGAAGCTTTCTTT.

This sequence joins TRBV2 and TRBJ2-5; 8 nucleotides match TRBD2. The trim removed 8 bases at V and 9 bases at J, leaving 14 bases unmatched. Germline-derived CDR1 and CDR2 are SNHLY and FYNNEI. The CDR3 contains 14 residues. The CDR3 reads CASRNRVREAPQYF. CDR3 coding DNA: TGTGCCAGCCGCAATAGGGTGCGGGAGGCCCCCCAGTACTTC.

As regards this clone: One base away lies a much larger clone, so this may be a sequencing read error. This chain joins TRBV6-6 and TRBJ1-5; 7 bases align to TRBD1. Trimming removed 6 bases from V and 5 bases from J; junction bases left unmatched: 4. CDR1 is MNHNY, CDR2 SVGAGI, per germline (reference sequence). The CDR3 is 13 residues long. DNA for the CDR3: TGTGCCAGCAGAGTCCAGGGGGATCAGCCCCAGCATTTT. Translated: CASRVQGDQPQHF.

Concerning this clone itself: Other DNA sequences in the same sample also yield this CDR3. The rearrangement links TRBV5-1 to TRBJ2-3, with D possibly matching TRBD2 (5 bases). Between the trimmed V and J ends, which lost 2 bases and 1 base, there was a span of 11 bases. Germline V lookup: CDR1 SGHRS, CDR2 YFSETQ. The length of the CDR3 is 15 residues. The chain's CDR3 is CASSFRGSGTDTQYF. CDR3 nucleotide sequence: TGCGCCAGCAGCTTCCGGGGTAGCGGCACAGATACGCAGTATTTT. The full variable domain, its missing parts supplied by reference TRBV5-1 and TRBJ2-3, is KAGVTQTPRYLIKTRGQQVTLSCSPISGHRSVSWYQQTPGQGLQFLFEYFSETQRNKGNFPGRFSGRQFSNSRSEMNVSTLELGDSALYLCASSFRGSGTDTQYFGPGTRLTVL.

V is TRBV11-2 and J is TRBJ2-1; no clear D. Trimming removed 8 bases at V and 3 bases at J, with 17 bases between. CDR1 is SGHAT and CDR2 is FQNNGV in the germline V gene. This CDR3 has 15 residues. The CDR3 region is CASVSGRPGYNEQFF. The DNA of the CDR3 is TGTGCCAGCGTAAGTGGTCGGCCGGGCTACAATGAGCAGTTCTTC.

The J gene is TRBJ2-5, the V gene TRBV5-4, with 12 bases that match TRBD2. Looked up from germline, CDR1 is SGHNT and CDR2 is YYREEE (reference sequence). The CDR3 runs 16 residues. The V and J ends lost 3 bases and 5 bases, in that order; junction bases with no gene match: 8. The CDR3 bases are TGTGCCAGCAGCTGGACTAGCGGGACGGGGGCGGAGACCCAGTACTTC. Amino acids: CASSWTSGTGAETQYF.

Of note for this clone: This may be a read error, as it is one base from a much larger clone. V and J are TRBV27 and TRBJ2-7, with no clear D. Germline V lookup: CDR1 MNHEY, CDR2 SMNVEV (reference sequence). Between the trimmed V and J ends, which lost 5 bases and 4 bases, there was a span of 6 bases. This CDR3 spans 11 amino acids. The CDR3 is CASSTNYEQYF. The CDR3, as DNA: TGTGCCAGCAGTACCAATTACGAGCAGTACTTC.

The J gene is TRBJ1-4, the V gene TRBV5-6; weak D call: TRBD1 (5 bases). The CDR3 runs 14 residues. Germline V CDR1 and CDR2: SGHDT, YYEEEE. With 0 bases removed from V and 10 bases from J, the gap between germline ends came to 13 bases. CDR3 in amino acids: CASSLVTGGGKLFF. CDR3 DNA: TGTGCCAGCAGCTTGGTCACTGGCGGGGGAAAACTGTTTTTT.

The genes are TRBV28 and TRBJ1-5, with D possibly matching TRBD1 (5 bases). CDR1 and CDR2 from the germline V gene are MDHEN and SYDVKM. This CDR3 region has 16 residues. V was pared by 2 bases and J by 5 bases, with 16 bases between. CDR3 sequence reads: CASSLAGGEVDQPQHF. The CDR3 DNA sequence: TGTGCCAGCAGTTTAGCTGGGGGGGAGGTTGATCAGCCCCAGCATTTT.